A selection of T cell receptor beta chains follows, all from one sample in a study of cytomegalovirus exposure and HLA in healthy donors. Only in-frame clones appear in the TCRdb table, and some are missing; sequencing was by immunoSEQ multiplex PCR. The table includes under 150,000 clones, approximately 69% detected once. Material: PBMCs. These receptors were obtained from a woman aged 35 to 49 in good health and CMV-seropositive. Both conserved end residues are part of each CDR3. Each record gives: D gene, J gene, clone size, V gene, CDR3 protein, CDR3 DNA. The D gene is left open where the match is weak. Rows give clone size only sometimes, using once, few, many, or a class for an expanded clone.

D: .; J: TRBJ1-6; size: .; V: TRBV9; CDR3: CASSDRGGRDSPLHF; DNA: TGTGCCAGCAGCGACCGAGGGGGTAGGGATTCACCCCTCCACTTT
D: .; J: TRBJ2-3; size: once; V: TRBV18; CDR3: CASSRTEPDTQYF; DNA: TGTGCCAGCTCACGGACAGAGCCAGATACGCAGTATTTT
D: TRBD2; J: TRBJ2-2; size: .; V: TRBV19; CDR3: CATWTSGRSLANTGELFF; DNA: TGTGCCACATGGACTAGCGGGAGATCCCTCGCGAACACCGGGGAGCTGTTTTTT
D: TRBD2; J: TRBJ2-4; size: .; V: TRBV6-6; CDR3: CASSYGLAVANIQYF; DNA: TGTGCCAGCAGTTATGGACTAGCGGTGGCAAACATTCAGTACTTC
D: .; J: TRBJ1-2; size: .; V: TRBV5-4; CDR3: CASSTGHPYYGYTF; DNA: TGTGCCAGCAGCACGGGACATCCCTACTATGGCTACACCTTC
D: .; J: TRBJ1-1; size: .; V: TRBV29-1; CDR3: CSAGVEAFF; DNA: TGCAGCGCAGGGGTGGAAGCTTTCTTT
D: .; J: TRBJ2-5; size: .; V: TRBV6-5; CDR3: CASKGEITQYF; DNA: TGTGCCAGCAAGGGGGAGATAACCCAGTACTTC
D: TRBD1; J: TRBJ1-2; size: .; V: TRBV19; CDR3: CASSIGGTAYGYTF; DNA: TGTGCCAGTAGTATAGGAGGGACAGCCTATGGCTACACCTTC
D: TRBD1; J: TRBJ1-2; size: .; V: TRBV9; CDR3: CASSSRDRLNFNYGYTF; DNA: TGTGCCAGCAGCTCCCGGGACAGACTCAACTTTAACTATGGCTACACCTTC
D: TRBD1; J: TRBJ1-4; size: .; V: TRBV5-1; CDR3: CASSGRTGGNEKLFF; DNA: TGCGCCAGCAGCGGCCGGACAGGGGGTAATGAAAAACTGTTTTTT
D: TRBD2; J: TRBJ2-5; size: few; V: TRBV19; CDR3: CASKGSGGVRETQYF; DNA: TGTGCCAGTAAAGGGTCGGGAGGGGTACGAGAGACCCAGTACTTC
D: TRBD1; J: TRBJ1-1; size: few; V: TRBV7-9; CDR3: CASSLGDRINTEAFF; DNA: TGTGCCAGCAGCTTGGGGGACAGAATTAACACTGAAGCTTTCTTT
D: .; J: TRBJ2-7; size: .; V: TRBV7-6; CDR3: CASSPMGPFAERTRYEQYF; DNA: TGTGCCAGCAGCCCGATGGGGCCGTTCGCAGAGAGGACCCGCTACGAGCAGTACTTC
D: .; J: TRBJ1-4; size: .; V: TRBV5-1; CDR3: CASSLVPKAGERGEKLFF; DNA: TGCGCCAGCAGCTTGGTTCCTAAAGCGGGGGAAAGAGGTGAAAAACTGTTTTTT
D: TRBD1; J: TRBJ2-1; size: few; V: TRBV5-1; CDR3: CASSLRGQGPDNEQFF; DNA: TGCGCCAGCAGCTTGAGAGGACAGGGTCCGGACAATGAGCAGTTCTTC
D: TRBD2; J: TRBJ2-3; size: .; V: TRBV5-4; CDR3: CASGLSAGGPSDTQYF; DNA: TGTGCCAGCGGCTTATCAGCGGGGGGGCCGTCAGATACGCAGTATTTT
D: .; J: TRBJ1-4; size: .; V: TRBV4-1; CDR3: CASTPNFGTNEKLFF; DNA: TGCGCCAGCACACCTAATTTCGGAACTAATGAAAAACTGTTTTTT
D: TRBD1; J: TRBJ2-7; size: .; V: TRBV10-3; CDR3: CAISAGGSYEQYF; DNA: TGTGCCATCAGCGCAGGGGGTTCCTACGAGCAGTACTTC
D: .; J: TRBJ1-1; size: .; V: TRBV6-5; CDR3: CASSYGEGTEAFF; DNA: TGTGCCAGCAGTTACGGGGAGGGCACTGAAGCTTTCTTT
D: .; J: TRBJ1-4; size: once; V: TRBV6-5; CDR3: CASSWGHTAKLFF; DNA: TGTGCCAGCAGTTGGGGACACACCGCGAAACTGTTTTTT
D: TRBD2; J: TRBJ2-3; size: .; V: TRBV4-1; CDR3: CASSQVNLGLAGSTDTQYF; DNA: TGCGCCAGCAGCCAAGTAAATTTAGGACTAGCGGGTAGCACAGATACGCAGTATTTT
D: .; J: TRBJ1-1; size: .; V: TRBV6-5; CDR3: CASTKGGRPETFF; DNA: TGTGCCAGCACCAAAGGGGGTCGGCCTGAAACTTTCTTT
D: .; J: TRBJ1-5; size: .; V: TRBV10-3; CDR3: CAISEQQGNQPQHF; DNA: TGTGCCATCAGTGAACAGCAGGGGAATCAGCCCCAGCATTTT
D: .; J: TRBJ1-3; size: .; V: TRBV25-1; CDR3: CASSEYTGVDGNTIYF; DNA: TGTGCCAGCAGTGAATATACGGGGGTAGATGGAAACACCATATATTTT
D: TRBD1; J: TRBJ1-1; size: .; V: TRBV2; CDR3: CASTTDRALNSIF; DNA: TGTGCCAGCACTACGGACAGGGCCCTCAATTCTATCTTT
D: TRBD1; J: TRBJ2-5; size: few; V: TRBV19; CDR3: CASSRQTGGGGETQYF; DNA: TGTGCCAGTAGCCGACAGACAGGGGGCGGAGGAGAGACCCAGTACTTC
D: TRBD2; J: TRBJ2-1; size: .; V: TRBV28; CDR3: CASSTTLAGSSYNEQFF; DNA: TGTGCCAGCAGTACCACCCTAGCGGGAAGCTCCTACAATGAGCAGTTCTTC
D: .; J: TRBJ2-7; size: few; V: TRBV19; CDR3: CASRRGGGPSEQYF; DNA: TGTGCCAGTAGGAGGGGGGGAGGGCCGTCCGAGCAGTACTTC
D: TRBD2; J: TRBJ2-3; size: .; V: TRBV7-2; CDR3: CASSNQGLAGVDTQYF; DNA: TGTGCCAGCAGCAACCAGGGACTAGCGGGGGTGGATACGCAGTATTTT
D: .; J: TRBJ1-4; size: .; V: TRBV7-2; CDR3: CASSLVADEKLFF; DNA: TGTGCCAGCAGCTTAGTGGCCGATGAAAAACTGTTTTTT
D: TRBD2; J: TRBJ2-7; size: .; V: TRBV5-1; CDR3: CASSLAGAGDLYEQYF; DNA: TGCGCCAGCAGCTTGGCCGGAGCGGGAGATCTCTACGAGCAGTACTTC
D: .; J: TRBJ1-6; size: .; V: TRBV5-5; CDR3: CASSSRASSYNSPLHF; DNA: TGTGCCAGCAGCTCCAGGGCAAGCTCCTATAATTCACCCCTCCACTTT
D: TRBD2; J: TRBJ2-4; size: .; V: TRBV11-3; CDR3: CASSLAAGEDKNIQYF; DNA: TGTGCCAGCAGCTTGGCCGCGGGAGAGGACAAAAACATTCAGTACTTC
D: .; J: TRBJ1-3; size: few; V: TRBV2; CDR3: CASGGSGNTIYF; DNA: TGTGCCAGCGGGGGGTCTGGAAACACCATATATTTT
D: .; J: TRBJ2-5; size: .; V: TRBV7-3; CDR3: CASSSLASETQYF; DNA: TGTGCCAGCAGCTCCCTGGCTTCGGAGACCCAGTACTTC
D: TRBD2; J: TRBJ2-7; size: .; V: TRBV18; CDR3: CASSPPGLAGVTSYEQYF; DNA: TGTGCCAGCTCACCACCGGGACTAGCGGGAGTAACCTCCTACGAGCAGTACTTC
D: .; J: TRBJ1-1; size: once; V: TRBV19; CDR3: CASSIRGDTEAFF; DNA: TGTGCCAGTAGTATTCGGGGAGACACTGAAGCTTTCTTT
D: .; J: TRBJ2-5; size: .; V: TRBV7-9; CDR3: CAFSSGTSSRETQYF; DNA: TGTGCCTTCAGCTCCGGGACATCCTCGAGGGAGACCCAGTACTTC
D: TRBD2; J: TRBJ2-5; size: .; V: TRBV4-2; CDR3: CASSQGDSGGGLFQETQYF; DNA: TGTGCCAGCAGCCAGGGCGATAGCGGGGGGGGCCTCTTCCAAGAGACCCAGTACTTC
D: .; J: TRBJ1-2; size: .; V: TRBV7-3; CDR3: CASSLTFPGEYGYTF; DNA: TGTGCCAGCAGCTTAACGTTCCCAGGGGAATATGGCTACACCTTC
D: .; J: TRBJ2-4; size: .; V: TRBV30; CDR3: CAWTRLYSPAKNIQYF; DNA: TGTGCCTGGACCCGATTGTATAGCCCCGCCAAAAACATTCAGTACTTC
D: .; J: TRBJ2-6; size: once; V: TRBV7-2; CDR3: CASSLSQSGANVLTF; DNA: TGTGCCAGCAGCTTATCGCAGTCTGGGGCCAACGTCCTGACTTTC
D: TRBD1; J: TRBJ1-1; size: .; V: TRBV7-2; CDR3: CASSLDRGRTEAFF; DNA: TGTGCCAGCAGCTTAGACAGGGGGCGGACTGAAGCTTTCTTT
D: .; J: TRBJ2-2; size: .; V: TRBV6-4; CDR3: CASKRDFNTGEPFF; DNA: TGTGCCAGCAAGAGGGACTTTAACACCGGGGAGCCGTTTTTT
D: .; J: TRBJ2-5; size: .; V: TRBV11-2; CDR3: CASSSGQGAGETQYF; DNA: TGTGCCAGCAGCTCCGGGCAGGGCGCGGGGGAGACCCAGTACTTC
D: .; J: TRBJ2-3; size: .; V: TRBV7-2; CDR3: CASSPQGTDTQYF; DNA: TGTGCCAGCAGCCCCCAGGGCACAGATACGCAGTATTTT
D: .; J: TRBJ1-5; size: .; V: TRBV2; CDR3: CASNQEGNQPQHF; DNA: TGTGCCAGCAACCAGGAGGGGAATCAGCCCCAGCATTTT
D: .; J: TRBJ2-3; size: few; V: TRBV4-2; CDR3: CASTRVVGSGVSTDTQYF; DNA: TGTGCCAGCACCCGAGTGGTTGGCTCCGGGGTCAGCACAGATACGCAGTATTTT
D: TRBD2; J: TRBJ2-1; size: .; V: TRBV4-1; CDR3: CASSQDPGLGNEQFF; DNA: TGCGCCAGCAGCCAAGACCCGGGACTAGGGAACGAGCAGTTCTTC
D: .; J: TRBJ2-5; size: .; V: TRBV10-3; CDR3: CAISENVGGLAEPQYF; DNA: TGTGCCATCAGTGAGAACGTGGGGGGGCTCGCAGAGCCCCAGTACTTC
D: TRBD1; J: TRBJ1-1; size: .; V: TRBV19; CDR3: CASSIRPGQGLGTEAFF; DNA: TGTGCCAGTAGTATCCGGCCGGGACAGGGTCTAGGCACTGAAGCTTTCTTT
D: TRBD1; J: TRBJ1-1; size: .; V: TRBV5-1; CDR3: CATTTGTGKRTSPNAEAFF; DNA: TGCGCCACCACGACCGGGACAGGAAAGAGGACGTCTCCGAACGCTGAAGCTTTCTTT
D: TRBD1; J: TRBJ1-1; size: few; V: TRBV5-1; CDR3: CASSLEGTEEAFF; DNA: TGCGCCAGCAGCTTGGAGGGGACAGAAGAAGCTTTCTTT
D: TRBD2; J: TRBJ2-4; size: once; V: TRBV9; CDR3: CANPESSGASTRGGNIQYF; DNA: TGTGCCAACCCGGAGTCTAGCGGGGCATCGACCAGAGGGGGAAACATTCAGTACTTC
D: .; J: TRBJ1-6; size: .; V: TRBV7-2; CDR3: CASSPGTSSPLHF; DNA: TGTGCCAGCAGCCCCGGGACAAGTTCACCCCTCCACTTT
D: .; J: TRBJ2-2; size: .; V: TRBV19; CDR3: CASRTTGVNTGELFF; DNA: TGTGCCAGTAGAACGACAGGTGTGAACACCGGGGAGCTGTTTTTT
D: TRBD2; J: TRBJ2-3; size: .; V: TRBV7-9; CDR3: CASISGLAGVADTPYF; DNA: TGTGCCAGCATCTCCGGACTAGCGGGAGTGGCAGATACGCCGTATTTT